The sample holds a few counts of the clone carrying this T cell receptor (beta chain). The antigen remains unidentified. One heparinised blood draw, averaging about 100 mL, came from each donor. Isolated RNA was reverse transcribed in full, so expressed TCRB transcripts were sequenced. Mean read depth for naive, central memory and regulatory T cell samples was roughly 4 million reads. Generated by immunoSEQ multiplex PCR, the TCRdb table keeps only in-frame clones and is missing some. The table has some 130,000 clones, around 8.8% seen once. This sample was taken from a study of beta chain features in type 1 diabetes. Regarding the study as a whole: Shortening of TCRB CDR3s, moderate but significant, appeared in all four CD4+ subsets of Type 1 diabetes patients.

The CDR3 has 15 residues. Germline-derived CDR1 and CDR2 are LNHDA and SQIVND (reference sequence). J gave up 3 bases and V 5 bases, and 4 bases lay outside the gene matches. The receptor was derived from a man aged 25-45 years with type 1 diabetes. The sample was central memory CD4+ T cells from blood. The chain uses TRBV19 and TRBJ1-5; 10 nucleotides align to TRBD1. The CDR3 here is CASSAGQGYNQPQHF. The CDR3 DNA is TGTGCCAGTAGTGCGGGACAGGGGTACAATCAGCCCCAGCATTTT.